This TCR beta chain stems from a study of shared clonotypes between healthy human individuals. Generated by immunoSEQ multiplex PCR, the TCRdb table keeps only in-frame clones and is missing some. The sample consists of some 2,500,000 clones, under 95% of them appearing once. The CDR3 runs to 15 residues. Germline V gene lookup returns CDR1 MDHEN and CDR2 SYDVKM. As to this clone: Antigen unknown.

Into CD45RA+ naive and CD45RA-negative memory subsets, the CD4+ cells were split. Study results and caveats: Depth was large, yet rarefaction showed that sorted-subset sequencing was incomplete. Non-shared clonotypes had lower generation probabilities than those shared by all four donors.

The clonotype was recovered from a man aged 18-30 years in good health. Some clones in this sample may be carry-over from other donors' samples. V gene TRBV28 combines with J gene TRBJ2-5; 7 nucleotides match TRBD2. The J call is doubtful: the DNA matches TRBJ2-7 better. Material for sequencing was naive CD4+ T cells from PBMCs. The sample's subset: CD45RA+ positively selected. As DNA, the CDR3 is TGTGCCAGCTGCCTCCGTGGGCAGGGAGGGCTCGAGCAGTACTTC. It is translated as CASCLRGQGGLEQYF.